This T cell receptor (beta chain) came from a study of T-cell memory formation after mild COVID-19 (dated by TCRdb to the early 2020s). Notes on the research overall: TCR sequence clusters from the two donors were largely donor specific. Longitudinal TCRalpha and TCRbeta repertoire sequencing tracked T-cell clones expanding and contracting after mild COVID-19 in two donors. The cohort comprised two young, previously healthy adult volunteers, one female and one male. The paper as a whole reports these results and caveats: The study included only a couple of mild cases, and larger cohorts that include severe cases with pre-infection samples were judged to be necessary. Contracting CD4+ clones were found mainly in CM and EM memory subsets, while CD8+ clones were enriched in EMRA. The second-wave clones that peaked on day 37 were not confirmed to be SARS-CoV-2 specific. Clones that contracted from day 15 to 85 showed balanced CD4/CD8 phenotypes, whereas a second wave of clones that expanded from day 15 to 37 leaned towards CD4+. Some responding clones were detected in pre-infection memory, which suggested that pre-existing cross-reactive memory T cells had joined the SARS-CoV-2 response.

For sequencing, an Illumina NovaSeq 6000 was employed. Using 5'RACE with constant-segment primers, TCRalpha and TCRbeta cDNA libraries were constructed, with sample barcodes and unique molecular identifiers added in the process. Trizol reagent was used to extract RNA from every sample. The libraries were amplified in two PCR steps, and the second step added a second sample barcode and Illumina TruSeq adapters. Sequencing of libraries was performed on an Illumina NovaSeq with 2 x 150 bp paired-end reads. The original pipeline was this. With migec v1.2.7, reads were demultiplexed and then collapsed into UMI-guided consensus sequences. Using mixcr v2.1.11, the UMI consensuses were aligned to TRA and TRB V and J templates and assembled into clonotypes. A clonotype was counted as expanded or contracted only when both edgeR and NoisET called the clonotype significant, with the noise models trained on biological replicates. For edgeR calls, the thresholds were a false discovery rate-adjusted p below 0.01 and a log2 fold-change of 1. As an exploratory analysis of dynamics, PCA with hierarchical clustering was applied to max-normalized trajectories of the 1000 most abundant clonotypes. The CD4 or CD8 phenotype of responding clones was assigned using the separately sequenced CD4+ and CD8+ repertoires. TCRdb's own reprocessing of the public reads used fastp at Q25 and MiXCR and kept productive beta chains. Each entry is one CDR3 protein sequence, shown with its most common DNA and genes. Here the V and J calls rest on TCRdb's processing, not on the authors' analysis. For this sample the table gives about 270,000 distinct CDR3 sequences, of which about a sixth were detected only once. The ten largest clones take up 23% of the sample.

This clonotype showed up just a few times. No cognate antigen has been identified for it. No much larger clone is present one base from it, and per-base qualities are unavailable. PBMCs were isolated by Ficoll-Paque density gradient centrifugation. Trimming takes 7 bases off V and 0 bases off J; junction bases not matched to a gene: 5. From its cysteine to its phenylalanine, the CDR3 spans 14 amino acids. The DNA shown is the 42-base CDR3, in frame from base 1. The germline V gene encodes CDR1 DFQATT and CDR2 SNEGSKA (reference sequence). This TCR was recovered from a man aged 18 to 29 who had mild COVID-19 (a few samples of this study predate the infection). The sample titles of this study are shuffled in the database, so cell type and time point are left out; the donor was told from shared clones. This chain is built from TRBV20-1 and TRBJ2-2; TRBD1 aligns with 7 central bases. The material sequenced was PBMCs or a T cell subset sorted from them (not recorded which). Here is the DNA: TGCAGTGTTGTCGGACAGGCGAACACCGGGGAGCTGTTTTTT. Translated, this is CSVVGQANTGELFF.